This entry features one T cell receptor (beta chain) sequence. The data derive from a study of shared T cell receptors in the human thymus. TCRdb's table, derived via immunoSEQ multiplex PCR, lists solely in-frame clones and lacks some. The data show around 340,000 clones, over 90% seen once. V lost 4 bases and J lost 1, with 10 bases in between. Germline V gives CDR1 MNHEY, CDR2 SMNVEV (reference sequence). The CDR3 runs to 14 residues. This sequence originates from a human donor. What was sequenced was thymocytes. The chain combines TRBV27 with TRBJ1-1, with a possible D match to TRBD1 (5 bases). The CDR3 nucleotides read TGTGCCAGCAGTTCGCCCGGGGGGAACACTGAAGCTTTCTTT. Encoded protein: CASSSPGGNTEAFF.